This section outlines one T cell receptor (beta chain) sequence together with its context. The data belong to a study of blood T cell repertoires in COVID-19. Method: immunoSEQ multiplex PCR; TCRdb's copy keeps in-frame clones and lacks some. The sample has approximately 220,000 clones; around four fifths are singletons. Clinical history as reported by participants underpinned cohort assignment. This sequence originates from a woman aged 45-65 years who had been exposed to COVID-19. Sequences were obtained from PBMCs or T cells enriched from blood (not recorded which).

This chain's CDR3 is CASSVGGAVWNEQFF. The CDR3 DNA is TGTGCCAGCTCAGTGGGAGGGGCAGTATGGAATGAGCAGTTCTTC. V gene TRBV18 combines with J gene TRBJ2-1; 7 bases line up with TRBD2. Per the germline V gene, CDR1 is KGHSH and CDR2 is LQKENI. V shed 5 bases and J 7 bases; nucleotides not matched to a gene: 11. CDR3 length equals 15 residues. Full variable domain (outside the CDR3, taken from reference TRBV18 and TRBJ2-1): NAGVMQNPRHLVRRRGQEARLRCSPMKGHSHVYWYRQLPEEGLKFMVYLQKENIIDESGMPKERFSAEFPKEGPSILRIQQVVRGDSAAYFCASSVGGAVWNEQFFGPGTRLTVL.